This T cell receptor (beta chain) was obtained from a study of blood T cell repertoires in COVID-19. Study in general: The United States, Italy and Spain provided the acute and convalescent COVID-19 samples. Sample material is recorded as cDNA or gDNA derived from T cells, B-cell-depleted T cells, or PBMCs.

Original processing notes: Reference gene primer amplification gave nucleated cell count estimates. The table came from immunoSEQ multiplex PCR; TCRdb's copy has only in-frame clones and leaves some out. That table furnishes V, J and clone size, whereas the DNA furnished D and trimming. The sample consists of around 300,000 clones, 88% of them appearing once. CDR1 is SGHVS and CDR2 is FNYEAQ in the germline V gene. This CDR3 spans 14 amino acids. Trimming removed 4 bases at V and 5 bases at J, with 14 bases between. The material sequenced was peripheral blood. The chain recombines TRBV7-6 with TRBJ1-1, with a weak D call TRBD1 (6 bases). This sequence was found in a man aged 18 to 29 with active or convalescent COVID-19. The chain's CDR3 is CASSSIRGKTEAFF. The CDR3 DNA follows: TGTGCCAGCAGCTCGATCAGGGGAAAGACTGAAGCTTTCTTT.